This T cell receptor beta chain was sequenced in a study of T cells in Graves' hyperthyroidism and ophthalmopathy. Absent ophthalmopathy progression within 18 months defined stable Graves' hyperthyroidism. This clonotype was seen at least ten times. TCR beta CDR3 regions were amplified from RNA transcripts. During a first-round RT-PCR of the TCR CDR3, the HTBI primer set was used. One entry per CDR3 protein, called by TCRdb with MiXCR from the multiplex PCR reads. The table records hundreds of thousands of distinct CDR3 sequences, about 20% of them present only once. The source of this sequence is a woman in her late teens or twenties with Graves' hyperthyroidism. Material: blood.

The CDR3 DNA reads as TGTGCCAGCAGCCAAAGGACAGGGGAAGGCTACACCTTC. It yields the protein CASSQRTGEGYTF. The V and J genes are TRBV6-4 and TRBJ1-2, with TRBD1 matching 9 bases. The CDR3 runs 13 residues. V lost 6 bases to trimming and J lost 8 bases; unmatched junction nucleotides: 7. The V gene's germline CDR1 is MRHNA and CDR2 SNTAGT.